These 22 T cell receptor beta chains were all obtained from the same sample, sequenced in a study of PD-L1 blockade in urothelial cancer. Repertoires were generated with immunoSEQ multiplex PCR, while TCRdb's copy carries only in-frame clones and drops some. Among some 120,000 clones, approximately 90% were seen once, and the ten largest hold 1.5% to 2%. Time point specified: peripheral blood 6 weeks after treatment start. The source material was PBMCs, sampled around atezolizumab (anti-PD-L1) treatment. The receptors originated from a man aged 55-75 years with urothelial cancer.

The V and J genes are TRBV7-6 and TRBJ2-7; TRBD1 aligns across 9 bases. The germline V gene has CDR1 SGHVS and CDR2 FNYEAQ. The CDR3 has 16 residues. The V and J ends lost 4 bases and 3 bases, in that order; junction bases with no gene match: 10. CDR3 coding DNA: TGTGCCAGCAGCTCCCCCCCGGGGACAGGGTTCTACGAGCAGTACTTC. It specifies CASSSPPGTGFYEQYF.

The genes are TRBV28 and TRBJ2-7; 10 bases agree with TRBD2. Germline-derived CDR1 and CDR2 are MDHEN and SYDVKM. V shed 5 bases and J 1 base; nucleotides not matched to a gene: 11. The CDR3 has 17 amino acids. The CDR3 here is CASSVLAGGFRSYEQYF. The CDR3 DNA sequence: TGTGCCAGCAGTGTTTTAGCGGGGGGCTTCCGGTCCTACGAGCAGTACTTC.

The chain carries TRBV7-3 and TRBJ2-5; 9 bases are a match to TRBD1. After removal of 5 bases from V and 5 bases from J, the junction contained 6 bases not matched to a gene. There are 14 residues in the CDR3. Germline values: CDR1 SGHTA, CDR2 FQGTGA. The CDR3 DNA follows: TGTGCCAGCAGCCCCGGGACAGGGATGGAGACCCAGTACTTC. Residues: CASSPGTGMETQYF.

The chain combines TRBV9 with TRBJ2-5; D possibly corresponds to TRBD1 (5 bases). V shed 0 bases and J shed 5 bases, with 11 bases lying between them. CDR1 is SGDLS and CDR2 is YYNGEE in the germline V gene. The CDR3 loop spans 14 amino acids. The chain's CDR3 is CASSVAAGSETQYF. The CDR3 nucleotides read TGTGCCAGCAGCGTAGCTGCAGGGTCGGAGACCCAGTACTTC.

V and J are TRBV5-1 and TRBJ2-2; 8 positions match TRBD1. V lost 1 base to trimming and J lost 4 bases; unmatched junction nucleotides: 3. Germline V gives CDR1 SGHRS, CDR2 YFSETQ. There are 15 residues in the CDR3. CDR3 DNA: TGCGCCAGCAGCTTGACAGGGGGATTCACCGGGGAGCTGTTTTTT. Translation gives CASSLTGGFTGELFF.

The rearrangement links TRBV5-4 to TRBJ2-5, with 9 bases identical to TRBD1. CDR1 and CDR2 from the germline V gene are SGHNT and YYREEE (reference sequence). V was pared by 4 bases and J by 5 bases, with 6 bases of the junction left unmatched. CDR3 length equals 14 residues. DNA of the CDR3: TGTGCCAGCAGCCCCGCCGGACAGGGGGAGACCCAGTACTTC. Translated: CASSPAGQGETQYF.

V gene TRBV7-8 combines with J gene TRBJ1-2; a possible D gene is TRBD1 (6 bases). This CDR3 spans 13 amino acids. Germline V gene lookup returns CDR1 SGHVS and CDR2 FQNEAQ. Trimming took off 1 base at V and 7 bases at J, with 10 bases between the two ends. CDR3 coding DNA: TGTGCCAGCAGCTTAGACAGGGACCGTGGCTACACCTTC. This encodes CASSLDRDRGYTF. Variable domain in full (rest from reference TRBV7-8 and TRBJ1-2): GAGVSQSPRYKVAKRGQDVALRCDPISGHVSLFWYQQALGQGPEFLTYFQNEAQLDKSGLPSDRFFAERPEGSVSTLKIQRTQQEDSAVYLCASSLDRDRGYTFGSGTRLTVV.

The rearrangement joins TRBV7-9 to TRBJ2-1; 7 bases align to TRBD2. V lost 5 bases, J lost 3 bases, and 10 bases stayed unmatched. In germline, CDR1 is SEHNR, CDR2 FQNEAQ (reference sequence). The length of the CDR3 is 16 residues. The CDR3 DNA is TGTGCCAGCAGCCATCCACGGGGGGAGGGCTACAATGAGCAGTTCTTC. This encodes CASSHPRGEGYNEQFF.

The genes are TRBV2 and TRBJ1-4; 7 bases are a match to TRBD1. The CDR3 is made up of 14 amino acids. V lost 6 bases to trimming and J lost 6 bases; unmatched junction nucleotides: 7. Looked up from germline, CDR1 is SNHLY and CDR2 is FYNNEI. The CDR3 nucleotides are TGTGCCAGCAGGGGAACAGGGGCGGATGAAAAACTGTTTTTT. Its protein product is CASRGTGADEKLFF.

CDR3 in amino acids: CASSQDFSGVTGKTQYF. The CDR3 DNA follows: TGTGCCAGCAGCCAGGATTTTAGCGGGGTAACTGGAAAGACCCAGTACTTC. The chain uses TRBV4-2 and TRBJ2-5; 8 bases are a match to TRBD2. Germline lookup yields CDR1 LGHNA and CDR2 YNFKEQ. This CDR3 contains 17 residues. The trim removed 3 bases at V and 6 bases at J, leaving 15 bases unmatched.

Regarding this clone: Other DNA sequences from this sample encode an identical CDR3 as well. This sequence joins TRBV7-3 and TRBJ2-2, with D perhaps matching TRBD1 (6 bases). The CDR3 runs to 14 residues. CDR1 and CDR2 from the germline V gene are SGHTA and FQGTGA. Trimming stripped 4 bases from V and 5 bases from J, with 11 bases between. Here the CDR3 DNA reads TGTGCCAGCAGCTCCCAACAGGGAACCGGGGAGCTGTTTTTT. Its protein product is CASSSQQGTGELFF.

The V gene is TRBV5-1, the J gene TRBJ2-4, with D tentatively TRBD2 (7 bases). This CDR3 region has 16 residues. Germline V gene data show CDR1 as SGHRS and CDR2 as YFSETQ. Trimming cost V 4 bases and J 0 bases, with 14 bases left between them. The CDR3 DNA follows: TGCGCCAGCAGCCCCCCAGGGGAGGGAGCCAAAAACATTCAGTACTTC. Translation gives CASSPPGEGAKNIQYF.

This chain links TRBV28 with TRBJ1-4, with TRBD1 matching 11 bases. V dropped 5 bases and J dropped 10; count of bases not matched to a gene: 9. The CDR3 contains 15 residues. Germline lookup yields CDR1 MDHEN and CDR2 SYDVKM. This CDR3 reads CASSPGTGGRVKLFF. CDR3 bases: TGTGCCAGCAGTCCCGGGACAGGGGGTAGGGTAAAACTGTTTTTT.

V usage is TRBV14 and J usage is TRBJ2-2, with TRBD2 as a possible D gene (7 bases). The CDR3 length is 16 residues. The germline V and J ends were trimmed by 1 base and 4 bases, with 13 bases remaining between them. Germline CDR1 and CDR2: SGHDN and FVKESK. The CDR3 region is CASSQVGGARTGELFF. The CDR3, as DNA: TGTGCCAGCAGCCAAGTAGGGGGGGCTCGCACCGGGGAGCTGTTTTTT.

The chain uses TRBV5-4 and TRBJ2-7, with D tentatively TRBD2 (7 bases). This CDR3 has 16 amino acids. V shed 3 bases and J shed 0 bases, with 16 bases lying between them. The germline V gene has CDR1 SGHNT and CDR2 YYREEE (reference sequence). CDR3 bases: TGTGCCAGCAGCTCCGGGGGGCCCTCGAGCTCCTACGAGCAGTACTTC. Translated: CASSSGGPSSSYEQYF. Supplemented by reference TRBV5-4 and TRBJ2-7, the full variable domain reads ETGVTQSPTHLIKTRGQQVTLRCSSQSGHNTVSWYQQALGQGPQFIFQYYREEENGRGNFPPRFSGLQFPNYSSELNVNALELDDSALYLCASSSGGPSSSYEQYFGPGTRLTVT.

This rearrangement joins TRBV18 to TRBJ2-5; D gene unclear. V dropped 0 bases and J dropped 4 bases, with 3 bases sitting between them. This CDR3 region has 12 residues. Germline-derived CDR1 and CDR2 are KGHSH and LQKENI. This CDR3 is CASSPPGETQYF. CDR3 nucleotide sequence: TGTGCCAGCTCACCACCCGGAGAGACCCAGTACTTC.

The CDR3 nucleotides read TGTGCCAGCAGCCGTACAGCGGAAGGGACTAACACCTACGAGCAGTACTTC. Translated: CASSRTAEGTNTYEQYF. J is TRBJ2-7 and V is TRBV11-2, with 7 bases matching TRBD2. Germline V gene data show CDR1 as SGHAT and CDR2 as FQNNGV. J lost 2 bases, V lost 5 bases, and 15 bases had no gene match. The CDR3 has 17 amino acids.

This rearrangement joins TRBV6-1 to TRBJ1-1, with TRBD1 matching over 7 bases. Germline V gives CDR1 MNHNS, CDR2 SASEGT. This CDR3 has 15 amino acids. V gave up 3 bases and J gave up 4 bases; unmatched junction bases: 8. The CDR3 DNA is TGTGCCAGCAGTGACTCGGACAGGCCGCCCACTGAAGCTTTCTTT. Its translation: CASSDSDRPPTEAFF.

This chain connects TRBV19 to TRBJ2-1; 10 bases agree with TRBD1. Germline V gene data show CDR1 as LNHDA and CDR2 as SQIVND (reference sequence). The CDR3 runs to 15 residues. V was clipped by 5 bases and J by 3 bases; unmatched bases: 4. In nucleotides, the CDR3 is TGTGCCAGTAGTCCACGGGACAGGGGCTACAATGAGCAGTTCTTC. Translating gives CASSPRDRGYNEQFF.

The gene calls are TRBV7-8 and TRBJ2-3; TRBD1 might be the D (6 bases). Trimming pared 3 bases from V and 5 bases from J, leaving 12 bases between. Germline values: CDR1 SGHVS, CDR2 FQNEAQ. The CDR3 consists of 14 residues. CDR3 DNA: TGTGCCAGCAGCTTCCGACAGGAAGTAGATACGCAGTATTTT. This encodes CASSFRQEVDTQYF.

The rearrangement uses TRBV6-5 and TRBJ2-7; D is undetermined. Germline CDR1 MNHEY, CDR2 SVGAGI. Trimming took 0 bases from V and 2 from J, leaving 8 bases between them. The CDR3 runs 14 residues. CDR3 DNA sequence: TGTGCCAGCAGTTACTCTGGCGGTCCCTACGAGCAGTACTTC. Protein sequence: CASSYSGGPYEQYF.

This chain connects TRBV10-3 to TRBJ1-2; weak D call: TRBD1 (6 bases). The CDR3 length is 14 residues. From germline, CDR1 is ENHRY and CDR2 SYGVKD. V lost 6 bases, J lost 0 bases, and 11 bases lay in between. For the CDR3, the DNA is TGTGCCATCAGAAAGACAGGAGCTAACTATGGCTACACCTTC. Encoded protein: CAIRKTGANYGYTF.